The entry that follows covers one TCR beta chain sequence. Its specificity is not known. Specified time point: week 5, during vaccination. Each dose delivered 300 ug of mutant IDH1 20-mer peptide subcutaneously with imiquimod. These data are taken from a study of a mutant IDH1 vaccine in newly diagnosed glioma. At the level of the study: Antecedent treatment encompassed radiotherapy, temozolomide, or their combination; the majority received both.

Profiled with immunoSEQ multiplex PCR; TCRdb holds only in-frame clones, not every one. Of around 36,000 clones in the sample, more than 85% were seen once. This CDR3 contains 13 residues. V was shortened by 4 bases and J by 4 bases, with 10 bases between the two germline ends. In germline, CDR1 is SGHVS, CDR2 FQNEAQ. This receptor was identified in a man between 50 and 59 years old with glioma. This sample comprised PBMCs, obtained from a glioma patient whose treatment included an IDH1 peptide vaccine. The V and J genes are TRBV7-8 and TRBJ1-1, with no clear D. CDR3 in amino acids: CASSSGHGTEAFF. CDR3 DNA sequence: TGTGCCAGCAGCTCCGGTCATGGCACTGAAGCTTTCTTT.